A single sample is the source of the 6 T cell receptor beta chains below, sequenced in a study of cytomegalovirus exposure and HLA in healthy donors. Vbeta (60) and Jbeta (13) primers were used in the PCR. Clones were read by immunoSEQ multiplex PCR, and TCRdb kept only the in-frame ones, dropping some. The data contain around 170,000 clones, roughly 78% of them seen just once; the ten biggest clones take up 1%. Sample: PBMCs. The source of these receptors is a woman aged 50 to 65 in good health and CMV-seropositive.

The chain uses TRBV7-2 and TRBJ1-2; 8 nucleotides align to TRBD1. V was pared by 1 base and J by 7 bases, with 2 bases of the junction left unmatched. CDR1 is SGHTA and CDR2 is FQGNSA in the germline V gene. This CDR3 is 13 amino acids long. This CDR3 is CASSLGTGFGYTF. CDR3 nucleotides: TGTGCCAGCAGCTTAGGGACAGGGTTTGGCTACACCTTC.

DNA for the CDR3: TGCGCCAGCAGCCGACACGACAGGTTACTCGCTTTCTTT. It is translated as CASSRHDRLLAFF. The chain links TRBV4-1 to TRBJ1-1, with a tentative D call TRBD1 (6 bases). The ends were cut back, 4 bases at V and 11 bases at J, with 17 bases in the middle. This CDR3 has 13 residues. Germline V gene sequence: CDR1 MGHRA, CDR2 YSYEKL.

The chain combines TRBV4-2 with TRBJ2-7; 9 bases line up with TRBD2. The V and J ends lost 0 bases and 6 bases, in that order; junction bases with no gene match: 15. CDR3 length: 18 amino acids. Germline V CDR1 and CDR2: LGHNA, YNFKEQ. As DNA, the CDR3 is TGTGCCAGCAGCCAAGAAATTTTGACTAGCGGAAGGAGGGTCGAGCAGTACTTC. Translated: CASSQEILTSGRRVEQYF.

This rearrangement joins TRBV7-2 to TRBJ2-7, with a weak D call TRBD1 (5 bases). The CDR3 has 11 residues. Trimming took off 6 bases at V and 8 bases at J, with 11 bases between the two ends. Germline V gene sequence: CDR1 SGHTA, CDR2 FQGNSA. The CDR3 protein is CASSPDRQQYF. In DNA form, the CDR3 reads TGTGCCAGCAGTCCAGACAGACAGCAGTACTTC. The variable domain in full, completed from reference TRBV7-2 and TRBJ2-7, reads GAGVSQSPSNKVTEKGKDVELRCDPISGHTALYWYRQSLGQGLEFLIYFQGNSAPDKSGLPSDRFSAERTGGSVSTLTIQRTQQEDSAVYLCASSPDRQQYFGPGTRLTVT.

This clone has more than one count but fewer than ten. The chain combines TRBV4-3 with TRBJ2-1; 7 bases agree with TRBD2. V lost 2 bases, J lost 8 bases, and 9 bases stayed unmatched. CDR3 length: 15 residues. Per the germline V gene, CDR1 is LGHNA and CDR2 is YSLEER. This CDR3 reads CASSQTRDYLHEQFF. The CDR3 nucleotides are TGCGCCAGCAGCCAAACCCGGGACTACCTACATGAGCAGTTCTTC.

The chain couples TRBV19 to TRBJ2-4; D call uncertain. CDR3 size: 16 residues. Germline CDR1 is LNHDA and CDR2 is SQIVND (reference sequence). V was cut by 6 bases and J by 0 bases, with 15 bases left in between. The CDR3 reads CASSYSLDLAKNIQYF. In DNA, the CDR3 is TGTGCCAGTAGCTACAGCTTAGACCTAGCCAAAAACATTCAGTACTTC.